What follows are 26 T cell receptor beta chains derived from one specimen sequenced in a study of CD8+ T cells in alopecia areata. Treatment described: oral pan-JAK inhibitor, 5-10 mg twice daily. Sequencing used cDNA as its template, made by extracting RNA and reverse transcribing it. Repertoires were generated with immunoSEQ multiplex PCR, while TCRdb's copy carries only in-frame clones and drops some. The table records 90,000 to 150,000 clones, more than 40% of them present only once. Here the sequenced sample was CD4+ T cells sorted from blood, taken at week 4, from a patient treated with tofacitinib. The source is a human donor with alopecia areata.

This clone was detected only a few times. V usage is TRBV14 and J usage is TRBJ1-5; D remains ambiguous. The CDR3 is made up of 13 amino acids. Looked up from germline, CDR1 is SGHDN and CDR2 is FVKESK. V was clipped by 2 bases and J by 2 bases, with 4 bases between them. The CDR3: CASSQLGNQPQHF. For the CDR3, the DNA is TGTGCCAGCAGCCAATTGGGCAATCAGCCCCAGCATTTT.

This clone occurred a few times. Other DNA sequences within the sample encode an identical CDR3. The CDR3 sequence: CASSLGTARETQYF. DNA of the CDR3: TGTGCCAGCAGCTTAGGGACGGCTCGGGAGACCCAGTACTTC. The chain recombines TRBV11-2 with TRBJ2-5, with D unresolved. CDR1 is SGHAT, CDR2 FQNNGV, per germline. The V gene lost 1 base and the J gene lost 5 bases, with 11 bases spanning the gap. The length of the CDR3 is 14 residues.

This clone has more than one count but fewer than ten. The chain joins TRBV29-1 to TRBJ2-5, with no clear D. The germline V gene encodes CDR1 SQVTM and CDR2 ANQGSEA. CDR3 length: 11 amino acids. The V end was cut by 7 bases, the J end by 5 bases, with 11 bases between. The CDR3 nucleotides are TGCAGCGCCAAGGTGGGGGAGACCCAGTACTTC. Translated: CSAKVGETQYF.

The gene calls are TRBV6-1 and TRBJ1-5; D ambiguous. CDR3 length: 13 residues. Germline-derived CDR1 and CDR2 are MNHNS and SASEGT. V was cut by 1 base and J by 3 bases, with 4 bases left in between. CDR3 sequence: CASSEVYNQPQHF. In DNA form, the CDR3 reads TGTGCCAGCAGTGAAGTATACAATCAGCCCCAGCATTTT.

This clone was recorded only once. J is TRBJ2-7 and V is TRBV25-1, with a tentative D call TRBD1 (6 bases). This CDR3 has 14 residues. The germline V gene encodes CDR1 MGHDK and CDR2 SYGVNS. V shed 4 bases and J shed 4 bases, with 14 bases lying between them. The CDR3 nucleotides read TGTGCCAGCAGTGCTTGGGGGCCAACGTACGAGCAGTACTTC. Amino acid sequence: CASSAWGPTYEQYF.

In DNA, the CDR3 is TGCGCCAGCAGCCTTATAGACAGGGGTAGCTCCTACGAGCAGTACTTC. Residues: CASSLIDRGSSYEQYF. The chain is built from TRBV4-1 and TRBJ2-7; TRBD1 agrees at 8 bases. This CDR3 has 16 residues. The V gene end was trimmed by 4 bases and the J gene end by 0 bases; junction bases not matched to a gene: 8. Germline lookup yields CDR1 MGHRA and CDR2 YSYEKL.

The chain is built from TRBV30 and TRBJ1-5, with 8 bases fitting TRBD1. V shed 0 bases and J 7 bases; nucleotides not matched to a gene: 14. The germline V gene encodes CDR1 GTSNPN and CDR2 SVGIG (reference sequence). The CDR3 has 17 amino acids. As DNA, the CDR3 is TGTGCCTGGAGTGTGTCGAGATCTGACAGGGGAAAACAGCCCCAGCATTTT. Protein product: CAWSVSRSDRGKQPQHF.

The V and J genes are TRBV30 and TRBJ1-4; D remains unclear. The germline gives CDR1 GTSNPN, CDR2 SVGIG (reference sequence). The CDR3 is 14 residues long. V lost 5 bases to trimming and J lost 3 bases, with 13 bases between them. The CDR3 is CAWAPTVSNEKLFF. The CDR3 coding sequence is TGTGCCTGGGCCCCGACCGTGTCTAATGAAAAACTGTTTTTT.

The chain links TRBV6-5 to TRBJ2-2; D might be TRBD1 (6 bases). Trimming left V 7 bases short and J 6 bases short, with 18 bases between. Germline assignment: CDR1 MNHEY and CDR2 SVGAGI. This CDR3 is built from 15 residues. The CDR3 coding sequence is TGTGCCAGCACCGACCCAGGGGCGGTCGCCGGGGAGCTGTTTTTT. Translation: CASTDPGAVAGELFF.

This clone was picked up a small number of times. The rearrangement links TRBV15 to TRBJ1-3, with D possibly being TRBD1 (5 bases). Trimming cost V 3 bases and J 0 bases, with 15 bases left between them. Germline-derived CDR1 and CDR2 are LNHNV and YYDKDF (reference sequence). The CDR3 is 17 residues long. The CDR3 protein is CATSSPQWGVSGNTIYF. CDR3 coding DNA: TGTGCCACCAGCAGCCCCCAGTGGGGGGTCTCTGGAAACACCATATATTTT.

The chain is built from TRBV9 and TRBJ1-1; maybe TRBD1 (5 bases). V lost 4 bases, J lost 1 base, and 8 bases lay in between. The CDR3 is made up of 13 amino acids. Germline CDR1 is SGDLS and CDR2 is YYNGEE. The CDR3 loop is CASSLTANTEAFF. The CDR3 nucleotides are TGTGCCAGCAGCCTGACAGCGAACACTGAAGCTTTCTTT.

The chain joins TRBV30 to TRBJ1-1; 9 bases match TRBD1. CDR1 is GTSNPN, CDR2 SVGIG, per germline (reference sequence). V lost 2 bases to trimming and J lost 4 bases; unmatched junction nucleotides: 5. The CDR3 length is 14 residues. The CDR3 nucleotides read TGTGCCTGGAGTCCGGGGACAGGGAGCACTGAAGCTTTCTTT. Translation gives CAWSPGTGSTEAFF.

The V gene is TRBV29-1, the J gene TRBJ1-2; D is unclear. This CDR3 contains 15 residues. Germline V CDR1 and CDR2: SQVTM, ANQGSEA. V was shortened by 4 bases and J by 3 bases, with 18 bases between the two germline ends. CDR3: CSVGRLDESDYGYTF. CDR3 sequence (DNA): TGCAGCGTTGGACGCCTGGACGAGTCCGACTATGGCTACACCTTC.

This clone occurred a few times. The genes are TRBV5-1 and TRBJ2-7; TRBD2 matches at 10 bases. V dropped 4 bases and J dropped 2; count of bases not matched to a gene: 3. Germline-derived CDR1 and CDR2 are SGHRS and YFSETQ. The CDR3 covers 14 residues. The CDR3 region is CASSGGLAAYEQYF. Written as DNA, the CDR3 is TGCGCCAGCAGCGGAGGACTAGCGGCCTACGAGCAGTACTTC.

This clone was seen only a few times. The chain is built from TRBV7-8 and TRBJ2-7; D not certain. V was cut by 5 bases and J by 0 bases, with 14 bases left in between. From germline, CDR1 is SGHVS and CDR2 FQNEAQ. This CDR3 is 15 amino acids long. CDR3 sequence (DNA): TGTGCCAGCAGCCTCCGGGCAGAGAGCTCCTACGAGCAGTACTTC. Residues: CASSLRAESSYEQYF.

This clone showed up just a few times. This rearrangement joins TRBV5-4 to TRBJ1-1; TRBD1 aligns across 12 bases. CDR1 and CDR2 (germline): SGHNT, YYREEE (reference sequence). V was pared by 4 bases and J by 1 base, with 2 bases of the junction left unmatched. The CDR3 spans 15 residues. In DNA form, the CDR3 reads TGTGCCAGCAGCGGGACAGGGGGCAGGAACACTGAAGCTTTCTTT. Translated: CASSGTGGRNTEAFF.

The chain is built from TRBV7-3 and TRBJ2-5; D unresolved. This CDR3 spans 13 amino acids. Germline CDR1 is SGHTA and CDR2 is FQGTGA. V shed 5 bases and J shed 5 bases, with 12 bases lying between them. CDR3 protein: CASSSQRSETQYF. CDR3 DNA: TGTGCCAGCAGCAGCCAGCGTTCGGAGACCCAGTACTTC.

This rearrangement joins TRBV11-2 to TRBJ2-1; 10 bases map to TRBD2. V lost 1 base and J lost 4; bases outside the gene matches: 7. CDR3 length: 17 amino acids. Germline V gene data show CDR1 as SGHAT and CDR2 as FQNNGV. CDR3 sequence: CASSLAPSGGLYNEQFF. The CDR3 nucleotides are TGTGCCAGCAGCTTAGCTCCTAGCGGGGGACTTTACAATGAGCAGTTCTTC.

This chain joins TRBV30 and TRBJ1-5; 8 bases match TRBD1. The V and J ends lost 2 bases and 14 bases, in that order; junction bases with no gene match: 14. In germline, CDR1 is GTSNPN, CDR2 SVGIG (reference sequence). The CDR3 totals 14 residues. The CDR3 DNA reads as TGTGCCTGGAGTCCTCCGGGACAGGCAGGGAGCGAGCATTTT. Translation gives CAWSPPGQAGSEHF.

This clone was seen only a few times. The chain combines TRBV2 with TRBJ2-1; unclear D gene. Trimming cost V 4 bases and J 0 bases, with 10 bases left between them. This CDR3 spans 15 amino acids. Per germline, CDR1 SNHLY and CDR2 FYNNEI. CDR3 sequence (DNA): TGTGCCAGCAGTGTTGAAAGGCCCTCCTACAATGAGCAGTTCTTC. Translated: CASSVERPSYNEQFF. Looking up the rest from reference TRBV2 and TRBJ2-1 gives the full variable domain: EPEVTQTPSHQVTQMGQEVILRCVPISNHLYFYWYRQILGQKVEFLVSFYNNEISEKSEIFDDQFSVERPDGSNFTLKIRSTKLEDSAMYFCASSVERPSYNEQFFGPGTRLTVL.

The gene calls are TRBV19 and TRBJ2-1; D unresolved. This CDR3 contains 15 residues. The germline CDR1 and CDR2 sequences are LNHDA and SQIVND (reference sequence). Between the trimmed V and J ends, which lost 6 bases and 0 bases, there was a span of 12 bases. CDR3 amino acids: CASSPTGSSYNEQFF. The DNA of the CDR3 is TGTGCCAGTAGCCCGACGGGCAGCTCCTACAATGAGCAGTTCTTC.

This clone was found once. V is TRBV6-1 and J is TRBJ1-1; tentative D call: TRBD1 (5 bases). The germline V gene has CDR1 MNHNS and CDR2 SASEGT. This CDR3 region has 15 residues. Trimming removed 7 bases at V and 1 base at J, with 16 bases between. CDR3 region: CASKYQGSWNTEAFF. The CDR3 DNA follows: TGTGCCAGCAAATACCAGGGCAGTTGGAACACTGAAGCTTTCTTT.

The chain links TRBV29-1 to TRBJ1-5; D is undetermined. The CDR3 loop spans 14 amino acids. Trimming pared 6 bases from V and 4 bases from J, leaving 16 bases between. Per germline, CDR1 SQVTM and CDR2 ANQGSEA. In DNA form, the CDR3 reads TGCAGCGTCCACGTTGGCTCGGGAAATCAGCCCCAGCATTTT. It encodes CSVHVGSGNQPQHF.

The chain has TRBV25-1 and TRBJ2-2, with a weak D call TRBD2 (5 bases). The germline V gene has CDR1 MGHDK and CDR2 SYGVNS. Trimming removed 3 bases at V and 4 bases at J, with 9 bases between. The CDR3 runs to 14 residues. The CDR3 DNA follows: TGTGCCAGCAGTGATGAGGGTGCCACCGGGGAGCTGTTTTTT. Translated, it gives CASSDEGATGELFF.

CDR3 DNA: TGTGCCAGCAGCTCTCTCATCTCGACGGAAGCTTTCTTT. Amino acid sequence: CASSSLISTEAFF. V is TRBV14 and J is TRBJ1-1; D gene uncertain. Trimming took off 5 bases at V and 8 bases at J, with 15 bases between the two ends. This CDR3 spans 13 amino acids. Germline V gene data show CDR1 as SGHDN and CDR2 as FVKESK.

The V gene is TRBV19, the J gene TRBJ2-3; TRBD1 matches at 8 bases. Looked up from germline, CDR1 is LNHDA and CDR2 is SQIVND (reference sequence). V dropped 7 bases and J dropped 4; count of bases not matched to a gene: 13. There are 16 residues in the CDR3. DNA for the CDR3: TGTGCCAGTATGACCCTAGGACAGGGTGGTTCAGATACGCAGTATTTT. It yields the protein CASMTLGQGGSDTQYF.